This T cell receptor beta chain was retrieved from a study of cytomegalovirus exposure and HLA in healthy donors. This clone is medium-sized within its sample. Its antigen remains unidentified. PCR employed 60 Vbeta and 13 Jbeta primers. Method: immunoSEQ multiplex PCR; TCRdb's copy keeps in-frame clones and lacks some. This table holds 100,000 to 150,000 clones, roughly 88% found once. Trimming left V 4 bases short and J 3 bases short, with 7 bases between. Germline CDR1 reads SQVTM; CDR2 reads ANQGSEA. The CDR3 sequence is 11 residues long. Study observations and caveats: The likely explanation for a cluster of highly shared sequence variants was sequencing artifact.

Sequenced sample: PBMCs. The receptor was derived from a boy aged 10-17 years in good health and CMV-seronegative. This chain joins TRBV29-1 and TRBJ2-7; the D gene is possibly TRBD1 (6 bases). CDR3 DNA sequence: TGCAGCGTTGGGACAGACTACGAGCAGTACTTC. This gives the protein CSVGTDYEQYF.